Sequencing of this T cell receptor beta chain was carried out in a study of cytomegalovirus exposure and HLA in healthy donors. Vbeta (60) and Jbeta (13) primers were used in the PCR. Only in-frame clones appear in the TCRdb table, and some are missing; sequencing was by immunoSEQ multiplex PCR. The data contain fewer than 25,000 clones, about four fifths of them singletons. V shed 3 bases, J shed 3 bases, and the junction held 11 bases outside the gene matches. CDR3 length: 17 amino acids. The germline V gene has CDR1 SGHAT and CDR2 FQDESV (reference sequence). This sequence originates from a human donor in good health. Material: PBMCs. The V and J genes are TRBV11-1 and TRBJ2-3; the match to TRBD1 covers 8 bases. The CDR3 DNA is TGTGCCAGCAGCTTGGATACTGACAGGGGCCGAACAGATACGCAGTATTTT. Its translation is CASSLDTDRGRTDTQYF.